A single sample gave rise to the 25 T cell receptor beta chains below, sequenced in a study of Ad26.COV2.S vaccination and SARS-CoV-2 variants. The protocol was immunoSEQ multiplex PCR, while the TCRdb copy is restricted to in-frame clones and leaves out a portion. The profile shows about 390,000 clones, approximately 91% of them singletons. Treatment in this sample: around 19 received Ad26.COV2.S at low or high dose, single or two shots; 5 received placebo; per-sample allocation not given. Each sample was drawn 63 days after the first injection (of vaccine or placebo). The sample consisted of peripheral blood, taken in a trial of Ad26.COV2.S vaccine versus placebo. The receptors come from a person aged 18-60 years who received the Ad26.COV2.S COVID-19 vaccine or a placebo.

V is TRBV27 and J is TRBJ1-1; D is unclear. Per germline, CDR1 MNHEY and CDR2 SMNVEV (reference sequence). The V end was cut by 7 bases, the J end by 4 bases, with 19 bases between. There are 15 residues in the CDR3. The CDR3 protein is CASKPSAGPGTEAFF. The DNA of the CDR3 is TGTGCCAGCAAACCCTCTGCCGGGCCGGGCACTGAAGCTTTCTTT.

This chain connects TRBV30 to TRBJ2-5, with a tentative D call TRBD1 (6 bases). CDR1 is GTSNPN, CDR2 SVGIG, per germline (reference sequence). V dropped 0 bases and J dropped 2 bases, with 16 bases sitting between them. The CDR3 length is 16 residues. The CDR3 protein is CAWSVRTGTLQETQYF. The DNA for the CDR3 is TGTGCCTGGAGTGTACGTACAGGGACCCTACAAGAGACCCAGTACTTC.

This clone has just one count. The rearrangement links TRBV11-3 to TRBJ2-5, with 7 bases fitting TRBD1. This CDR3 has 14 amino acids. After removal of 4 bases from V and 1 base from J, the junction contained 3 bases not matched to a gene. Germline loops: CDR1 SGHNT, CDR2 YENEEA. In DNA form, the CDR3 reads TGTGCCAGCAGCTCATGGGACAGCCAAGAGACCCAGTACTTC. Residues: CASSSWDSQETQYF.

The chain employs TRBV9 and TRBJ2-1; D remains ambiguous. The CDR3 length is 16 residues. CDR1 SGDLS and CDR2 YYNGEE come from the germline V gene. The V gene lost 2 bases and the J gene lost 2 bases, with 14 bases spanning the gap. The CDR3 loop is CASSVTPDSTYNEQFF. Written as DNA, the CDR3 is TGTGCCAGCAGCGTGACACCAGATAGTACCTACAATGAGCAGTTCTTC. Using reference TRBV9 and TRBJ2-1 for the parts outside the CDR3, the full variable domain is DSGVTQTPKHLITATGQRVTLRCSPRSGDLSVYWYQQSLDQGLQFLIQYYNGEERAKGNILERFSAQQFPDLHSELNLSSLELGDSALYFCASSVTPDSTYNEQFFGPGTRLTVL.

The rearrangement links TRBV12-3 or TRBV12-4 to TRBJ1-1, with a tentative D call TRBD1 (5 bases). V was cut by 3 bases and J by 11 bases, with 13 bases left in between. The CDR3 is made up of 12 amino acids. CDR3 protein: CASSLRRELAFF. The CDR3 DNA reads as TGTGCCAGCAGTTTGCGCAGGGAGTTGGCTTTCTTT.

V is TRBV20-1 and J is TRBJ2-2; D call uncertain. CDR3 length: 11 residues. V was shortened by 2 bases and J by 5 bases, with 3 bases between the two germline ends. Looked up from germline, CDR1 is DFQATT and CDR2 is SNEGSKA (reference sequence). The CDR3 loop is CSARQTGELFF. Written as DNA, the CDR3 is TGCAGTGCTAGACAGACCGGGGAGCTGTTTTTT.

The V and J genes are TRBV1 and TRBJ2-7. TRBV1 is termed a pseudogene. CDR3 size: 14 residues. The CDR3 nucleotides read TGCACCAGCACCCTCGGAGAGGGGTCCTACGAGCAGTACTTC. Its translation: CTSTLGEGSYEQYF.

The V call is TRBV23-1, the J call TRBJ2-7; D is perhaps TRBD1 (6 bases). TRBV23-1 is an ORF, with its function uncertain. Trimming pared 3 bases from V and 2 bases from J, leaving 17 bases between. This CDR3 is built from 16 residues. CDR3 residues: CASSQPVAGATYEQYF. For the CDR3, the DNA is TGCGCCAGCAGTCAGCCGGTGGCAGGGGCGACCTACGAGCAGTACTTC.

The chain carries TRBV5-6 and TRBJ1-2; D is perhaps TRBD1 (6 bases). Between the trimmed V and J ends, which lost 2 bases and 5 bases, there was a span of 10 bases. Per the germline V gene, CDR1 is SGHDT and CDR2 is YYEEEE. The CDR3 is made up of 13 amino acids. CDR3 sequence (DNA): TGTGCCAGCAGCTTATCCACAGGGTATGGCTACACCTTC. Translating it yields CASSLSTGYGYTF.

This rearrangement joins TRBV9 to TRBJ2-2; D is perhaps TRBD2 (5 bases). V was pared by 2 bases and J by 0 bases, with 5 bases between. This CDR3 contains 14 residues. CDR1 and CDR2 from the germline V gene are SGDLS and YYNGEE. The DNA of the CDR3 is TGTGCCAGCAGCGTGGGAGCGAACACCGGGGAGCTGTTTTTT. This sequence encodes CASSVGANTGELFF.

This clone was observed a few times. An end of the junction differs from the germline gene, which may be a read error. The chain carries TRBV7-8 and TRBJ1-3; no reliable D call. Germline assignment: CDR1 SGHVS and CDR2 FQNEAQ. The CDR3 consists of 12 residues. The DNA of the CDR3 is TGTGCCAGCAGCTCGACTGGACCTAAATGGCATTTT. It specifies CASSSTGPKWHF. The whole variable domain, remainder taken from reference TRBV7-8 and TRBJ1-3, is GAGVSQSPRYKVAKRGQDVALRCDPISGHVSLFWYQQALGQGPEFLTYFQNEAQLDKSGLPSDRFFAERPEGSVSTLKIQRTQQEDSAVYLCASSSTGPKWHFGEGSWLTVV.

V gene TRBV7-2 combines with J gene TRBJ2-3; D unresolved. V lost 3 bases, J lost 2 bases, and 6 bases lay in between. The CDR3 is made up of 13 amino acids. Germline values: CDR1 SGHTA, CDR2 FQGNSA. CDR3 protein: CASSFGYTDTQYF. DNA for the CDR3: TGTGCCAGCAGCTTTGGGTACACAGATACGCAGTATTTT. Looking up the rest from reference TRBV7-2 and TRBJ2-3 gives the full variable domain: GAGVSQSPSNKVTEKGKDVELRCDPISGHTALYWYRQSLGQGLEFLIYFQGNSAPDKSGLPSDRFSAERTGGSVSTLTIQRTQQEDSAVYLCASSFGYTDTQYFGPGTRLTVL.

The V and J genes are TRBV6-5 and TRBJ2-7; 7 bases align to TRBD1. The junction had 7 bases not matched to a gene; V was cut back by 6 bases and J by 2 bases. This CDR3 has 14 amino acids. Germline CDR1 and CDR2: MNHEY and SVGAGI. CDR3 in DNA: TGTGCCAGCAGCTCCTCGACAGGGCCCTACGAGCAGTACTTC. It is translated as CASSSSTGPYEQYF.

The chain joins TRBV6-2 or TRBV6-3 to TRBJ1-5, with TRBD1 identical over 9 bases. The CDR3 has 17 amino acids. CDR1 is MNHEY and CDR2 is SVGEGT in the germline V gene. The junction had 6 bases not matched to a gene; V was cut back by 0 bases and J by 3 bases. CDR3 amino acids: CASSYSRDRASNQPQHF. CDR3 bases: TGTGCCAGCAGTTACTCAAGGGACAGGGCTTCCAATCAGCCCCAGCATTTT.

This clone was detected a few times. The chain is built from TRBV30 and TRBJ1-1; no definite D call. The germline V gene encodes CDR1 GTSNPN and CDR2 SVGIG (reference sequence). The germline V and J ends were trimmed by 3 bases and 1 base, with 15 bases remaining between them. The CDR3 is 15 amino acids. This chain's CDR3 is CAWSPFGEGNTEAFF. For the CDR3, the DNA is TGTGCCTGGAGCCCTTTCGGGGAGGGGAACACTGAAGCTTTCTTT.

The chain combines TRBV6-5 with TRBJ2-7, with D unresolved. Germline values: CDR1 MNHEY, CDR2 SVGAGI. The germline V and J ends were trimmed by 0 bases and 4 bases, with 10 bases remaining between them. The CDR3 sequence is 14 residues long. The CDR3: CASSYSVGIYEQYF. The CDR3 DNA reads as TGTGCCAGCAGTTACTCGGTCGGTATTTACGAGCAGTACTTC.

V gene TRBV11-1 combines with J gene TRBJ2-5; a weak D match, TRBD2 (5 bases). Germline CDR1 SGHAT, CDR2 FQDESV (reference sequence). CDR3 length: 14 residues. Trimming stripped 6 bases from V and 5 bases from J, with 16 bases between. The CDR3 DNA reads TGTGCCAGCAGGTCCCCTAGCCTCCGGGAGACCCAGTACTTC. Translation gives CASRSPSLRETQYF.

The chain combines TRBV11-2 with TRBJ1-3; D is possibly TRBD1 (5 bases). Trimming took 5 bases from V and 4 from J, leaving 12 bases between them. This CDR3 has 14 amino acids. In germline, CDR1 is SGHAT, CDR2 FQNNGV. The CDR3 spells CASSVGVLGNTIYF. CDR3 nucleotide sequence: TGTGCCAGCAGCGTAGGGGTTTTAGGAAACACCATATATTTT.

This chain uses TRBV7-6 with TRBJ2-5; D gene ambiguous. The CDR3 loop spans 15 amino acids. Looked up from germline, CDR1 is SGHVS and CDR2 is FNYEAQ. V lost 4 bases and J 4 bases, leaving 16 bases between the germline ends. The CDR3 nucleotides are TGTGCCAGCAGCTCCGGGTCCTTCCTCGGAGAGACCCAGTACTTC. Protein sequence: CASSSGSFLGETQYF.

This chain joins TRBV7-2 and TRBJ2-2; no clear D gene. Germline lookup yields CDR1 SGHTA and CDR2 FQGNSA. The CDR3 is made up of 13 amino acids. V lost 1 base, J lost 6 bases, and 6 bases lay in between. The CDR3 nucleotides are TGTGCCAGCAGCTTAGACCGGGCCGGGGAGCTGTTTTTT. This codes for CASSLDRAGELFF.

This chain uses TRBV7-9 with TRBJ2-5, with 9 positions matching TRBD1. V lost 0 bases, J lost 2 bases, and 4 bases stayed unmatched. CDR1 and CDR2 (germline): SEHNR, FQNEAQ (reference sequence). The length of the CDR3 is 16 residues. The CDR3 sequence: CASSLAGQGYQETQYF. The CDR3 nucleotides read TGTGCCAGCAGCTTAGCGGGACAGGGCTATCAAGAGACCCAGTACTTC.

The chain is built from TRBV4-3 and TRBJ1-6, with D unclear. The CDR3 consists of 15 residues. Trimming pared 4 bases from V and 8 bases from J, leaving 15 bases between. The V gene's germline CDR1 is LGHNA and CDR2 YSLEER. The CDR3 here is CASSPRGGGDSPLHF. Here the CDR3 DNA reads TGCGCCAGCAGCCCCCGGGGAGGAGGAGATTCACCCCTCCACTTT.

The V and J genes are TRBV19 and TRBJ1-1, with D maybe TRBD1 (5 bases). The CDR3 covers 14 residues. V lost 7 bases and J 6 bases, leaving 18 bases between the germline ends. Germline V gene data show CDR1 as LNHDA and CDR2 as SQIVND (reference sequence). CDR3 protein: CASTPMQGESEAFF. The CDR3 coding sequence is TGTGCCAGTACTCCGATGCAGGGAGAATCTGAAGCTTTCTTT.

The chain carries TRBV4-2 and TRBJ2-2, with 13 positions matching TRBD2. This CDR3 has 16 amino acids. V gave up 1 base and J gave up 5 bases; unmatched junction bases: 1. The germline CDR1 and CDR2 sequences are LGHNA and YNFKEQ. The CDR3 protein is CASSQVTSGGTGELFF. CDR3 DNA sequence: TGTGCCAGCAGCCAAGTGACTAGCGGGGGGACCGGGGAGCTGTTTTTT.

This chain uses TRBV7-2 with TRBJ1-4; tentatively, D is TRBD1 (5 bases). This CDR3 has 15 amino acids. Trimming cost V 4 bases and J 5 bases, with 14 bases left between them. Germline CDR1 reads SGHTA; CDR2 reads FQGNSA. In DNA, the CDR3 is TGTGCCAGCAGCTCCCCATTAGGGGCGAATGAAAAACTGTTTTTT. Translating it yields CASSSPLGANEKLFF.